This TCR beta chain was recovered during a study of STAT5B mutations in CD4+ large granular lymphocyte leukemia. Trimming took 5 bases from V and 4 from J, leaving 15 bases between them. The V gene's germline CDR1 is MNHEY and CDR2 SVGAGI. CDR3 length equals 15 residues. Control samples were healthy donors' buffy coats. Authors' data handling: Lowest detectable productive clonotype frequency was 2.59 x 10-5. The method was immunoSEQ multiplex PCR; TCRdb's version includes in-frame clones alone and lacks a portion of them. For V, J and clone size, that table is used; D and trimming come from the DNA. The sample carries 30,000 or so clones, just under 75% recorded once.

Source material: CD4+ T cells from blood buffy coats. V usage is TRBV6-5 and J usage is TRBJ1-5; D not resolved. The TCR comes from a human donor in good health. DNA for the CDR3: TGTGCCAGCAGTCCCACGGGAGGGAGAAATCAGCCCCAGCATTTT. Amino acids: CASSPTGGRNQPQHF.